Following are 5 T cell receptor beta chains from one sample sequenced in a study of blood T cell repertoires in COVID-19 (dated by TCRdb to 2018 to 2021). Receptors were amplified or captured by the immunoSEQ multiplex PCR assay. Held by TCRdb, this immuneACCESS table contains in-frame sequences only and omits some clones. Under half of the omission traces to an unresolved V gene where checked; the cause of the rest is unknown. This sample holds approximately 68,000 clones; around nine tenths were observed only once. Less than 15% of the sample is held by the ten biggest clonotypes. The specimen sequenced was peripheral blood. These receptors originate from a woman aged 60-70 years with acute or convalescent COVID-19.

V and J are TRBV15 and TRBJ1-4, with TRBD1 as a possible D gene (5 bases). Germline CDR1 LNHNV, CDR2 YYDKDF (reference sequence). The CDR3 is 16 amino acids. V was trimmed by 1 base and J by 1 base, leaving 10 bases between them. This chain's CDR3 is CATSRARAGTNEKLFF. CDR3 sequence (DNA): TGTGCCACCAGCAGAGCCAGGGCAGGAACTAATGAAAAACTGTTTTTT.

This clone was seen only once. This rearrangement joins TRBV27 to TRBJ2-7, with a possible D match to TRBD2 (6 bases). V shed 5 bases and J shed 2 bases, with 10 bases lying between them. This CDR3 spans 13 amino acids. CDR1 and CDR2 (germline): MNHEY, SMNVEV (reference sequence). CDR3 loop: CASSRGTPYEQYF. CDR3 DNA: TGTGCCAGCAGTCGGGGGACCCCCTACGAGCAGTACTTC.

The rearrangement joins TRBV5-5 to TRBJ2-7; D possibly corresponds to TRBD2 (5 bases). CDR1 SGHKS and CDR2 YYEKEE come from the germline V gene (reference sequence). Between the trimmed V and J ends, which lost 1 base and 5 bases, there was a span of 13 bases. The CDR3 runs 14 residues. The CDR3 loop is CASSLRLASHEQYF. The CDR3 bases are TGTGCCAGCAGCTTGCGTCTAGCAAGCCACGAGCAGTACTTC.

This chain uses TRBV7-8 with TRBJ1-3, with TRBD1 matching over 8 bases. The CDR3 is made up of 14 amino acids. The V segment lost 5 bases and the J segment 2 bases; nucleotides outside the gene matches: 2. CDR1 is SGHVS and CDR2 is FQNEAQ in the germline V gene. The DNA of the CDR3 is TGTGCCAGCAGCGCGACAGGGGCTGGAAACACCATATATTTT. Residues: CASSATGAGNTIYF.

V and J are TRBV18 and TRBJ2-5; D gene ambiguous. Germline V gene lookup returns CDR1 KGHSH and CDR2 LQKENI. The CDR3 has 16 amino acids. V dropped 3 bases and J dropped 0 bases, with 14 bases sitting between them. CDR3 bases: TGTGCCAGCTCACCCCTTGCTCGTCAGAACCAAGAGACCCAGTACTTC. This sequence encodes CASSPLARQNQETQYF.